The TCR beta chain described here comes from a study of blood T cell repertoires in COVID-19. Study summary: Sites across the United States, Italy and Spain contributed samples from acute and convalescent COVID-19. The cDNA or gDNA used as material had been derived from T cells, B-cell-depleted T cells, or PBMCs.

V was clipped by 8 bases and J by 3 bases; unmatched bases: 12. The germline V gene encodes CDR1 LNHDA and CDR2 SQIVND (reference sequence). This CDR3 has 16 amino acids. Original processing methods: Estimation of nucleated cell counts relied on the amplification of reference gene primers. Profiled with immunoSEQ multiplex PCR; TCRdb holds only in-frame clones, not every one. V and J calls plus clone size are reproduced from that table; the DNA served to infer D and trimming. The sample records approximately 450,000 clones, approximately 90% being singletons. The chain employs TRBV19 and TRBJ1-5, with 8 bases lining up with TRBD1. This receptor was taken from a woman aged 25-40 years with acute or convalescent COVID-19. Sequencing was carried out using peripheral blood. In DNA form, the CDR3 reads TGTGCCAGTGGGGGCGAAGGCAGGGGGCACAATCAGCCCCAGCATTTT. It yields the protein CASGGEGRGHNQPQHF.